A selection of T cell receptor beta chains follows, all from one sample in a study of OX40 agonist ivuxolimab in advanced cancers. Only in-frame clones appear in the TCRdb table, and some are missing; sequencing was by immunoSEQ multiplex PCR. The table includes 75,000 to 100,000 clones, 86% detected once. Sequences were derived from CD4+ or CD8+ T cells sorted from blood, sampled in a trial of the OX40 agonist ivuxolimab. Every receptor here comes from an adult with an advanced solid tumor such as melanoma, head and neck, liver or kidney cancer. Each CDR3 is given with its conserved first and last residue. The D gene is left open where the match is weak. Clone size appears in some rows only: once, few, many, or a class for an expanded clone.

v_call: TRBV5-1; d_call: -; j_call: TRBJ2-5; cdr3_length: 15; clone_size: -; cdr3_aa: CASSKQTGFAETQYF; cdr3_nt: TGCGCCAGCAGCAAACAAACAGGGTTCGCAGAGACCCAGTACTTC
v_call: TRBV7-9; d_call: TRBD2; j_call: TRBJ2-1; cdr3_length: 16; clone_size: -; cdr3_aa: CASSPRGLAGYNEQFF; cdr3_nt: TGTGCCAGCAGCCCGCGGGGCCTAGCGGGCTACAATGAGCAGTTCTTC
v_call: TRBV5-4; d_call: TRBD1; j_call: TRBJ1-1; cdr3_length: 13; clone_size: -; cdr3_aa: CASSPQGATEAFF; cdr3_nt: TGTGCCAGCAGCCCACAGGGGGCCACTGAAGCTTTCTTT
v_call: TRBV5-1; d_call: -; j_call: TRBJ2-3; cdr3_length: 11; clone_size: -; cdr3_aa: CASNYRDTQYF; cdr3_nt: TGCGCCAGCAACTACAGAGATACGCAGTATTTT
v_call: TRBV29-1; d_call: -; j_call: TRBJ2-2; cdr3_length: 13; clone_size: -; cdr3_aa: CSVGTPNTGELFF; cdr3_nt: TGCAGCGTTGGGACACCCAACACCGGGGAGCTGTTTTTT
v_call: TRBV5-4; d_call: -; j_call: TRBJ2-7; cdr3_length: 12; clone_size: -; cdr3_aa: CASSRDSYEQYF; cdr3_nt: TGTGCCAGCAGCCGGGACTCCTACGAGCAGTACTTC
v_call: TRBV7-2; d_call: -; j_call: TRBJ1-1; cdr3_length: 16; clone_size: -; cdr3_aa: CASPRATELGPTEAFF; cdr3_nt: TGTGCCAGCCCTCGCGCGACAGAACTGGGACCTACTGAAGCTTTCTTT
v_call: TRBV21-1; d_call: -; j_call: TRBJ1-2; cdr3_length: 15; clone_size: -; cdr3_aa: CASSKGDGQGSGYTF; cdr3_nt: TGTGCCAGCAGCAAAGGTGACGGACAGGGGTCCGGCTACACCTTC
v_call: TRBV7-9; d_call: TRBD2; j_call: TRBJ2-7; cdr3_length: 15; clone_size: -; cdr3_aa: CASSPGPGLVYEQYF; cdr3_nt: TGTGCCAGCAGCCCAGGGCCGGGACTAGTCTACGAGCAGTACTTC
v_call: TRBV5-1; d_call: TRBD2; j_call: TRBJ2-5; cdr3_length: 15; clone_size: -; cdr3_aa: CASSLNGGNQETQYF; cdr3_nt: TGCGCCAGCAGCTTAAACGGGGGGAACCAAGAGACCCAGTACTTC
v_call: TRBV18; d_call: -; j_call: TRBJ1-1; cdr3_length: 14; clone_size: -; cdr3_aa: CASSPRGANTEAFF; cdr3_nt: TGTGCCAGCTCACCTAGGGGAGCGAACACTGAAGCTTTCTTT
v_call: TRBV6-5; d_call: -; j_call: TRBJ2-3; cdr3_length: 13; clone_size: -; cdr3_aa: CASSYRESDTQYF; cdr3_nt: TGTGCCAGCAGTTATCGAGAATCGGATACGCAGTATTTT
v_call: TRBV6-5; d_call: -; j_call: TRBJ1-4; cdr3_length: 12; clone_size: -; cdr3_aa: CASGLDGEKLFF; cdr3_nt: TGTGCCAGTGGGTTAGACGGAGAAAAACTGTTTTTT
v_call: TRBV30; d_call: -; j_call: TRBJ1-4; cdr3_length: 13; clone_size: few; cdr3_aa: CAWSVPRMEKLFF; cdr3_nt: TGTGCCTGGAGTGTACCCCGAATGGAGAAACTGTTTTTT
v_call: TRBV6-5; d_call: TRBD1; j_call: TRBJ1-2; cdr3_length: 14; clone_size: -; cdr3_aa: CASSYSQTGDGYTF; cdr3_nt: TGTGCCAGCAGTTACAGCCAGACAGGGGATGGCTACACCTTC
v_call: TRBV7-9; d_call: -; j_call: TRBJ1-2; cdr3_length: 15; clone_size: -; cdr3_aa: CASSLGRGPSRGYTF; cdr3_nt: TGTGCCAGCAGCTTAGGCCGGGGACCCTCTAGAGGCTACACCTTC
v_call: TRBV20-1; d_call: -; j_call: TRBJ2-7; cdr3_length: 11; clone_size: -; cdr3_aa: CSARGGYEQYF; cdr3_nt: TGCAGTGCTAGGGGCGGCTACGAGCAGTACTTC
v_call: TRBV19; d_call: -; j_call: TRBJ1-5; cdr3_length: 16; clone_size: -; cdr3_aa: CASSSHREYSNQPQHF; cdr3_nt: TGTGCCAGTAGTTCTCACAGAGAGTATAGCAATCAGCCCCAGCATTTT
v_call: TRBV5-5; d_call: -; j_call: TRBJ1-4; cdr3_length: 16; clone_size: -; cdr3_aa: CASSLGQTWSNEKLFF; cdr3_nt: TGTGCCAGCAGCTTGGGGCAGACCTGGTCTAATGAAAAACTGTTTTTT
v_call: TRBV7-2; d_call: TRBD1; j_call: TRBJ1-2; cdr3_length: 15; clone_size: -; cdr3_aa: CASSLSRDRVGGYTF; cdr3_nt: TGTGCCAGCAGCCTAAGTAGGGACAGGGTGGGTGGCTACACCTTC
v_call: TRBV5-1; d_call: TRBD1; j_call: TRBJ2-5; cdr3_length: 14; clone_size: -; cdr3_aa: CASSSQGVQETQYF; cdr3_nt: TGCGCCAGCAGCTCCCAGGGGGTTCAAGAGACCCAGTACTTC
v_call: TRBV6-6; d_call: TRBD2; j_call: TRBJ2-1; cdr3_length: 14; clone_size: -; cdr3_aa: CASRTSGSYNEQFF; cdr3_nt: TGTGCCAGCAGGACTAGCGGTTCCTACAATGAGCAGTTCTTC